The present TCR beta chain was sequenced within a study of cytomegalovirus exposure and HLA in healthy donors. This CDR3 spans 14 amino acids. V dropped 0 bases and J dropped 5 bases, with 8 bases sitting between them. Germline values: CDR1 MNHEY, CDR2 SVGAGI. With 60 Vbeta and 13 Jbeta primers, the PCR was carried out. The method was immunoSEQ multiplex PCR; TCRdb's version includes in-frame clones alone and lacks a portion of them. The sample includes 95,000 to 150,000 clones, approximately 72% of them seen just once. The V gene is TRBV6-5, the J gene TRBJ1-5; no clear D. This receptor was identified in a man between 18 and 29 years old in good health and CMV-seronegative. The sample comprised PBMCs. CDR3 bases: TGTGCCAGCAGTTACTCTGAGGGCTATCAGCCCCAGCATTTT. This sequence encodes CASSYSEGYQPQHF.